A selection of T cell receptor beta chains follows, all from one sample in a study of identical twins. MiXCR, applied by TCRdb to the 5' RACE reads, yields one record per CDR3 protein. The table lists 1.5 million to 2 million distinct CDR3 sequences, about 30% of them singletons. Input material: cord blood. Receptor source: a newborn girl in good health. Both conserved end residues are part of each CDR3. The D gene is left open where the match is weak. Clone size appears in some rows only: once, few, many, or a class for an expanded clone.

TRBV3-1	.	.	TRBJ1-5	CASSQETGFGNQPQHF	TGTGCCAGCAGCCAAGAGACGGGGTTCGGCAATCAGCCCCAGCATTTT
TRBV2	.	.	TRBJ1-2	CASSEAPGGGYTF	TGTGCCAGCAGTGAAGCCCCGGGGGGGGGCTACACCTTC
TRBV27	TRBD1	few	TRBJ1-2	CASSRDREVYGYTF	TGTGCCAGCAGTCGGGACAGGGAAGTCTATGGCTACACCTTC
TRBV12-3/TRBV12-4	.	.	TRBJ2-7	CASSETLNTGSSYNEQYF	TGTGCCAGCAGTGAGACCCTAAATACTGGGAGCTCCTACAATGAGCAGTACTTC
TRBV28	.	.	TRBJ2-1	CASTLTPAESSYNEQFF	TGTGCCAGCACACTCACCCCAGCGGAGAGCTCCTACAATGAGCAGTTCTTC
TRBV28	.	few	TRBJ1-2	CASSFPQGRYGYTF	TGTGCCAGCAGTTTCCCCCAGGGTCGCTATGGCTACACCTTC
TRBV30	TRBD2	.	TRBJ2-4	CAWRDRHSSGLAKNIQYF	TGTGCCTGGAGGGACCGACATTCTAGCGGGCTAGCCAAAAACATTCAGTACTTC
TRBV5-1	.	.	TRBJ1-2	CASSLGTVSNYGYTF	TGCGCCAGCAGCTTGGGGACAGTCAGTAACTATGGCTACACCTTC
TRBV10-3	TRBD2	.	TRBJ2-1	CAISEMAGDYNEQFF	TGTGCCATCAGTGAGATGGCGGGGGATTACAATGAGCAGTTCTTC
TRBV2	TRBD1	few	TRBJ1-2	CARRGQGNYGYTF	TGTGCCAGGAGGGGACAGGGTAACTATGGCTACACCTTC
TRBV20-1	.	.	TRBJ1-2	CSATEDQGFNYGYTF	TGCAGTGCTACGGAGGACCAGGGGTTTAACTATGGCTACACCTTC
TRBV18	.	.	TRBJ2-7	CASSPRGISYEQYF	TGTGCCAGCTCACCAAGAGGGATATCCTACGAGCAGTACTTC
TRBV29-1	TRBD2	.	TRBJ2-3	CSVSGSRGWAADTQYF	TGCAGCGTTAGCGGGAGCCGGGGTTGGGCGGCAGATACGCAGTATTTT
TRBV7-2	TRBD2	few	TRBJ2-1	CASSLRLAGPTPYNEQFF	TGTGCCAGCAGCTTAAGGCTAGCGGGGCCTACCCCTTACAATGAGCAGTTCTTC
TRBV24-1	TRBD1	.	TRBJ1-1	CATSDFPTGDRNTEAFF	TGTGCCACCAGTGATTTCCCGACAGGGGATAGGAACACTGAAGCTTTCTTT
TRBV27	TRBD2	.	TRBJ2-5	CASSWYTGTSYEQYF	TGTGCCAGCAGTTGGTACACCGGGACTAGCTATGAGCAGTACTTC
TRBV28	.	.	TRBJ2-3	CASSLTHTDTQYF	TGTGCCAGCAGTCTGACCCACACAGATACGCAGTATTTT
TRBV29-1	.	.	TRBJ2-5	CSVRGWETQYF	TGCAGCGTTCGGGGGTGGGAGACCCAGTACTTC
TRBV20-1	TRBD1	few	TRBJ1-1	CSARDLFGQGPAEAFF	TGCAGTGCTAGAGACCTCTTTGGACAGGGACCGGCTGAAGCTTTCTTT
TRBV2	.	.	TRBJ1-2	CASSSDGPRSYTF	TGTGCCAGCAGTTCGGACGGTCCTAGGAGCTACACCTTC
TRBV27	.	.	TRBJ2-2	CASSWGRDTGELFF	TGTGCCAGCAGTTGGGGGCGCGACACCGGGGAGCTGTTTTTT
TRBV6-6	.	many	TRBJ2-1	CASGLEGTNEQFF	TGTGCCAGCGGTTTGGAGGGGACGAATGAGCAGTTCTTC
TRBV28	.	.	TRBJ2-7	CASSDYAYEQYF	TGTGCCAGCAGTGACTACGCCTACGAGCAGTACTTC
TRBV5-1	TRBD2	.	TRBJ2-3	CASRRLAGEGTDTQYF	TGCGCCAGCAGGCGACTAGCGGGAGAAGGCACAGATACGCAGTATTTT
TRBV29-1	.	many	TRBJ2-7	CSVVPFLGFTSSYEQYF	TGCAGCGTTGTTCCCTTTTTGGGCTTTACTAGCTCCTACGAGCAGTACTTC
TRBV24-1	.	.	TRBJ2-1	CATSSRAENEQFF	TGTGCCACCAGCTCCAGAGCGGAAAATGAGCAGTTCTTC
TRBV7-9	.	few	TRBJ2-3	CASSSYPGFTDTQYF	TGTGCCAGCAGCTCATATCCGGGTTTCACAGATACGCAGTATTTT
TRBV3-1	.	.	TRBJ2-5	CASSQDRLEGETQYF	TGTGCCAGCAGCCAAGATAGACTAGAAGGAGAGACCCAGTACTTC
TRBV28	TRBD2	.	TRBJ2-7	CASSLGTSGSRAYEQYF	TGTGCCAGCAGTCTTGGGACTAGCGGGAGTAGGGCCTACGAGCAGTACTTC
TRBV4-1	TRBD1	.	TRBJ1-2	CASSQEPGQLSNYGYTF	TGCGCCAGCAGCCAAGAGCCGGGACAGCTGTCTAACTATGGCTACACCTTC
TRBV4-1	.	few	TRBJ2-1	CASSQLGVSSYNEQFF	TGCGCCAGCAGCCAACTAGGGGTGAGCTCCTACAATGAGCAGTTCTTC
TRBV30	TRBD2	.	TRBJ2-1	CAWTRGGPSYNEQFF	TGTGCCTGGACACGCGGGGGACCATCCTACAATGAGCAGTTCTTC
TRBV3-1	.	.	TRBJ2-2	CASSQQQGPLFF	TGTGCCAGCAGCCAACAGCAGGGCCCGCTGTTTTTT
TRBV5-1	TRBD2	many	TRBJ2-5	CASSYTSGGETQYF	TGCGCCAGCAGCTATACGTCGGGAGGAGAGACCCAGTACTTC
TRBV7-9	.	few	TRBJ2-7	CASSEMRFLTGTFYEQYF	TGTGCCAGCAGCGAGATGAGATTCTTGACAGGGACTTTCTACGAGCAGTACTTC
TRBV7-2	.	.	TRBJ2-6	CASSSRGRGSGANVLTF	TGTGCCAGCAGCAGCAGGGGACGGGGATCTGGGGCCAACGTCCTGACTTTC
TRBV25-1	.	.	TRBJ1-6	CASSEQGNSPPHF	TGTGCCAGCAGTGAACAGGGAAATTCACCCCCCCACTTT
TRBV11-3	.	few	TRBJ2-5	CASSQRSTETQYF	TGTGCCAGCAGCCAACGCTCTACTGAGACCCAGTACTTC
TRBV4-2	TRBD2	.	TRBJ2-3	CASSQDDFSGSGGIIDTQYF	TGTGCCAGCAGCCAAGATGATTTTTCGGGAAGCGGGGGGATCATAGATACGCAGTATTTT
TRBV7-8	TRBD2	few	TRBJ2-1	CASSQISGRAGGNEQFF	TGTGCCAGCAGCCAGATTAGCGGGAGGGCCGGTGGCAATGAGCAGTTCTTC
TRBV3-1	.	.	TRBJ1-1	CASSQSPGLNTEAFF	TGTGCCAGCAGCCAATCACCAGGGTTGAACACTGAAGCTTTCTTT
TRBV18	TRBD1	.	TRBJ2-1	CASSPPRQGSEDNEQFF	TGTGCCAGCTCACCACCCCGACAGGGATCAGAGGACAATGAGCAGTTCTTC
TRBV27	TRBD1	few	TRBJ2-3	CASSLKDRGRDTQYF	TGTGCCAGCAGTTTAAAGGACAGGGGCAGGGATACGCAGTATTTT
TRBV3-1	TRBD2	many	TRBJ2-3	CASSQENMVLAASDTQYF	TGTGCCAGCAGCCAAGAAAATATGGTCCTAGCGGCCTCAGATACGCAGTATTTT
TRBV5-1	TRBD1	.	TRBJ1-4	CASSKNRGGEKLFF	TGCGCCAGCAGCAAAAACAGGGGTGGTGAAAAACTGTTTTTT
TRBV2	.	.	TRBJ1-5	CASSKGENQPQHF	TGTGCCAGCAGCAAAGGGGAAAATCAGCCCCAGCATTTT
TRBV6-5	TRBD1	.	TRBJ1-5	CASRERTGGNQPQHF	TGTGCCAGCAGGGAAAGGACAGGGGGCAATCAGCCCCAGCATTTT
TRBV29-1	TRBD2	.	TRBJ2-1	CSVGLAGVSEQFF	TGCAGCGTTGGGTTAGCGGGAGTGAGTGAGCAGTTCTTC
TRBV28	.	few	TRBJ1-2	CASSLSLTANYGYTF	TGTGCCAGCAGTTTATCCCTCACAGCTAACTATGGCTACACCTTC